This T cell receptor (beta chain) emerged from a study of shared clonotypes between healthy human individuals. This clone was observed a few times. Several immunoSEQ plates held equal portions of the genomic DNA taken from each subset. Profiling relied on immunoSEQ multiplex PCR, and the TCRdb table lists in-frame clones only, not all of them. The sample lists about 490,000 clones; roughly 85% were seen once. The V gene's germline CDR1 is MNHEY and CDR2 SVGAGI. The J segment lost 6 bases and the V segment lost 5 bases, leaving 9 bases of the junction unmatched. The CDR3 consists of 14 residues. This receptor was taken from a woman aged 40 to 49 in good health. Some clones in this sample may be carry-over from other donors' samples. The chain carries TRBV6-5 and TRBJ1-2; TRBD1 matches at 7 bases. What was sequenced was PBMCs. The CDR3 bases are TGTGCCAGCAGTAACCCAGGGGGTGTCGATGGCTACACCTTC. This translates into CASSNPGGVDGYTF.